The TCR beta chain under discussion was sequenced for a study of cytomegalovirus exposure and HLA in healthy donors. The study, taken as a whole, reports: Earlier analysis looked at TCR beta V segments, and most were productive about 87% or about 30% of the time. After further analysis at a later stage, around 17,000 TCR beta sequences were associated with HLA alleles at 0.05 false discovery rate.

A remark on this clone: What it binds is unknown. A read error may produce the germline difference seen at one junction end.

The V gene's germline CDR1 is SGHRS and CDR2 YFSETQ. The CDR3 has 16 residues. It was with 60 Vbeta and 13 Jbeta primers that the PCR ran. Profiled with immunoSEQ multiplex PCR; TCRdb holds only in-frame clones, not every one. The data hold about 110,000 clones, with 70% observed a single time. The rearrangement uses TRBV5-1 and TRBJ2-5; 9 bases are shared with TRBD1. The TCR comes from a man younger than 45 in good health and CMV-seropositive. The sequenced sample consisted of PBMCs. The CDR3: CASSLRPGTGNETQHF. DNA for the CDR3: TGCGCCAGCAGCTTGAGGCCCGGGACAGGGAACGAGACCCAGCACTTC. Variable domain in full (rest from reference TRBV5-1 and TRBJ2-5): KAGVTQTPRYLIKTRGQQVTLSCSPISGHRSVSWYQQTPGQGLQFLFEYFSETQRNKGNFPGRFSGRQFSNSRSEMNVSTLELGDSALYLCASSLRPGTGNETQHFGPGTRLLVL.